This T cell receptor beta chain derives from a study of CD8+CD57+ T cells in acquired aplastic anemia. About the study: Sorting CD4+ and CD8+ cells gave DNA averaging approximately 3 ug. As sequenced from healthy donors, CD4+ cells averaged about 10 million reads.

Findings of the study overall: Patients and controls shared over 25 CD8+ CDR3 sequences, which appeared highly expressed in patients and within their immunodominant clones.

Comment on this clonotype: Its cognate antigen is unknown.

The junction had 11 bases not matched to a gene; V was cut back by 4 bases and J by 4 bases. The CDR3 totals 17 residues. Germline V gives CDR1 SGHVS, CDR2 FQNEAQ. Investigators profiled TCR beta VDJ and CDR3 from genomic DNA template. TCRdb processed the reads anew with MiXCR; each CDR3 protein has one entry. The sample consists of 350,000 to 450,000 distinct CDR3 sequences, 55% to 70% of them appearing once. The V and J genes are TRBV7-8 and TRBJ2-5; 11 nucleotides agree with TRBD2. The specimen sequenced was sorted CD4+, CD8+, or CD8+CD57+ T cells (not recorded which) from PBMCs. The origin of this receptor is a human donor in good health, serving as a control. The CDR3 bases are TGTGCCAGCAGCTCGAAGACTAGCGGGAAAGGAGGAGAGACCCAGTACTTC. It encodes CASSSKTSGKGGETQYF.